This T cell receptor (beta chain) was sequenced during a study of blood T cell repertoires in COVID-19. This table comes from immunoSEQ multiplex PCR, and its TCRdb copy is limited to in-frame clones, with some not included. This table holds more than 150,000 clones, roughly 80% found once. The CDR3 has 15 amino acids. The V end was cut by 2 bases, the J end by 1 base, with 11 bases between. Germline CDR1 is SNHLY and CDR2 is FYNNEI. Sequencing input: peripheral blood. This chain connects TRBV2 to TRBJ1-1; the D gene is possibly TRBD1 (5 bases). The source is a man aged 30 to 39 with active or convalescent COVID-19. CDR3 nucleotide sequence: TGTGCCAGCAGTGAATCGGGGGTTCGGAACACTGAAGCTTTCTTT. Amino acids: CASSESGVRNTEAFF.